These 21 T cell receptor beta chains were all obtained from the same sample, sequenced in a study of blood T cell repertoires in COVID-19. This table comes from immunoSEQ multiplex PCR, and its TCRdb copy is limited to in-frame clones, with some not included. In the table there are a few hundred thousand clones, around 90% of which are singletons. The sequencing sample was made of peripheral blood. The receptors derive from a man aged 50 or older with acute or convalescent COVID-19.

This rearrangement joins TRBV3-1 (or the pseudogene TRBV3-2) to TRBJ1-6, with TRBD1 identical over 9 bases. Unmatched junction bases numbered 7, after V lost 3 bases and J lost 7 bases. Germline loops: CDR1 LGHDT, CDR2 YNNKEL (reference sequence). This CDR3 contains 16 residues. The CDR3 sequence is CASSQAGTGSNSPLHF. As DNA, the CDR3 is TGTGCCAGCAGCCAGGCCGGGACAGGGAGCAATTCACCCCTCCACTTT.

This clone occurred a few times. V usage is TRBV5-1 and J usage is TRBJ2-1; D perhaps matches TRBD1 (6 bases). Germline V gene data show CDR1 as SGHRS and CDR2 as YFSETQ. The CDR3 extends over 16 amino acids. The V gene lost 2 bases and the J gene lost 0 bases, with 12 bases spanning the gap. CDR3 in DNA: TGCGCCAGCAGCTTTACAGGGCTGAGCTCCTACAATGAGCAGTTCTTC. Translated, it gives CASSFTGLSSYNEQFF.

The chain recombines TRBV18 with TRBJ2-7; D unresolved. There are 15 residues in the CDR3. Germline V gene sequence: CDR1 KGHSH, CDR2 LQKENI. V lost 2 bases and J lost 4, with 15 bases in between. The CDR3 reads CASSPDVQDWYEQYF. CDR3 nucleotide sequence: TGTGCCAGCTCACCAGATGTCCAGGATTGGTACGAGCAGTACTTC.

This clone appeared once. This sequence joins TRBV19 and TRBJ2-7; 13 nucleotides align to TRBD2. Looked up from germline, CDR1 is LNHDA and CDR2 is SQIVND (reference sequence). V shed 10 bases and J 3 bases; nucleotides not matched to a gene: 3. The CDR3 is 13 amino acids. The CDR3 sequence: CATRTSGGYEQYF. CDR3 DNA: TGTGCCACACGGACTAGCGGGGGCTACGAGCAGTACTTC.

The rearrangement links TRBV3-1 (or the pseudogene TRBV3-2) to TRBJ2-5; possible D gene TRBD2, 6 bases. The CDR3 covers 15 residues. The germline V gene has CDR1 LGHDT and CDR2 YNNKEL (reference sequence). The V gene lost 0 bases and the J gene lost 5 bases, with 13 bases spanning the gap. DNA of the CDR3: TGTGCCAGCAGCCAAGAATTAGGAGGAGGGGAGACCCAGTACTTC. It yields the protein CASSQELGGGETQYF.

The chain couples TRBV11-3 to TRBJ1-1, with a possible D match to TRBD1 (5 bases). Germline CDR1 reads SGHNT; CDR2 reads YENEEA. V was cut by 6 bases and J by 7 bases, with 18 bases left in between. CDR3 length equals 14 residues. The CDR3 bases are TGTGCCAGCAGTATCGGGGGGAAAATTGGTGAAGCTTTCTTT. Protein sequence: CASSIGGKIGEAFF.

The chain has TRBV23-1 and TRBJ2-7, with TRBD1 identical over 10 bases. TRBV23-1 falls under the ORF class, with uncertain function. The CDR3 has 14 amino acids. V dropped 11 bases and J dropped 7; count of bases not matched to a gene: 14. CDR3 residues: CAWGQGYALREQYF. The CDR3 DNA reads as TGCGCCTGGGGACAGGGGTACGCTTTGAGGGAGCAGTACTTC.

The chain employs TRBV7-6 and TRBJ2-2, with D maybe TRBD2 (6 bases). CDR3 length equals 17 residues. Germline CDR1 reads SGHVS; CDR2 reads FNYEAQ. V gave up 0 bases and J gave up 2 bases, with 13 bases separating them. The CDR3 loop is CASSLAIGGPNTGELFF. The DNA for the CDR3 is TGTGCCAGCAGCTTAGCGATCGGGGGACCAAACACCGGGGAGCTGTTTTTT. The full variable domain, in which reference TRBV7-6 and TRBJ2-2 provide the parts outside the CDR3, is GAGVSQSPRYKVTKRGQDVALRCDPISGHVSLYWYRQALGQGPEFLTYFNYEAQQDKSGLPNDRFSAERPEGSISTLTIQRTEQRDSAMYRCASSLAIGGPNTGELFFGEGSRLTVL.

The chain uses TRBV6-2 or TRBV6-3 and TRBJ2-3, with D possibly being TRBD1 (5 bases). The V end was cut by 5 bases, the J end by 4 bases, with 10 bases between. Germline CDR1 and CDR2: MNHEY and SVGEGT. The CDR3 sequence is 13 residues long. The CDR3 spells CASSPGPPDTQYF. The CDR3 DNA reads TGTGCCAGCAGTCCAGGGCCACCAGATACGCAGTATTTT.

This chain joins TRBV5-1 and TRBJ2-2; perhaps TRBD1 as D (5 bases). V lost 5 bases to trimming and J lost 2 bases, with 13 bases between them. This CDR3 region has 15 residues. Germline values: CDR1 SGHRS, CDR2 YFSETQ. The CDR3: CASRPDRINTGELFF. As DNA, the CDR3 is TGCGCCAGCAGACCCGACAGAATAAACACCGGGGAGCTGTTTTTT. Together with reference TRBV5-1 and TRBJ2-2, the CDR3 gives the full variable domain: KAGVTQTPRYLIKTRGQQVTLSCSPISGHRSVSWYQQTPGQGLQFLFEYFSETQRNKGNFPGRFSGRQFSNSRSEMNVSTLELGDSALYLCASRPDRINTGELFFGEGSRLTVL.

The chain links TRBV5-1 to TRBJ2-1; possible D gene TRBD1, 5 bases. The CDR3 is made up of 15 amino acids. Trimming pared 2 bases from V and 3 bases from J, leaving 12 bases between. Germline-derived CDR1 and CDR2 are SGHRS and YFSETQ. Here the CDR3 DNA reads TGCGCCAGCAGCTTCATAAGGACATTCTACAATGAGCAGTTCTTC. Translating it yields CASSFIRTFYNEQFF.

V is TRBV5-4 and J is TRBJ1-4, with 8 bases lining up with TRBD1. CDR1 is SGHNT and CDR2 is YYREEE in the germline V gene (reference sequence). CDR3 length equals 16 residues. V dropped 4 bases and J dropped 1; count of bases not matched to a gene: 6. The chain's CDR3 is CASSPDRGLTNEKLFF. The CDR3 region has the DNA TGTGCCAGCAGCCCCGACAGGGGTTTAACTAATGAAAAACTGTTTTTT.

The chain joins TRBV6-5 to TRBJ1-1, with a weak D call TRBD1 (5 bases). This CDR3 spans 15 amino acids. V gave up 6 bases and J gave up 4 bases, with 18 bases separating them. Germline lookup yields CDR1 MNHEY and CDR2 SVGAGI. CDR3 DNA sequence: TGTGCCAGCAGACGGGGGGATCGAGACGGCACTGAAGCTTTCTTT. Translation: CASRRGDRDGTEAFF.

This clone showed up just once. The V gene is TRBV30, the J gene TRBJ1-2; no clear D gene. Deletions cut 2 bases from V and 1 base from J, with 8 bases between. The CDR3 sequence is 13 residues long. Germline CDR1 GTSNPN, CDR2 SVGIG (reference sequence). The CDR3, as DNA: TGTGCCTGGAGTCCTGAGTTTAACTATGGCTACACCTTC. It encodes CAWSPEFNYGYTF.

The rearrangement uses TRBV10-1 and TRBJ2-7, with D perhaps matching TRBD2 (7 bases). Germline CDR1 and CDR2: WNHNN and SYGVQD (reference sequence). V was pared by 10 bases and J by 2 bases, with 12 bases between. This CDR3 region has 12 residues. CDR3: CAKGGAAYEQYF. CDR3 DNA: TGCGCCAAAGGGGGGGCGGCCTACGAGCAGTACTTC.

The V and J genes are TRBV4-1 and TRBJ1-5; no firm D call. CDR1 and CDR2 from the germline V gene are MGHRA and YSYEKL. Trimming took off 4 bases at V and 0 bases at J, with 7 bases between the two ends. The CDR3 is made up of 14 amino acids. Here the CDR3 DNA reads TGCGCCAGCAGCCCCGGGATTAGCAATCAGCCCCAGCATTTT. Protein sequence: CASSPGISNQPQHF.

The chain carries TRBV30 and TRBJ2-5; TRBD2 matches 7 bases. CDR3 length: 13 amino acids. V trimming: 5 bases; J trimming: 2 bases; junction bases outside the gene matches: 5. Germline lookup yields CDR1 GTSNPN and CDR2 SVGIG (reference sequence). The CDR3 DNA sequence: TGTGCCTGGGGTAGCGGGTTACAAGAGACCCAGTACTTC. Its protein is CAWGSGLQETQYF. Full variable domain (missing parts from reference TRBV30 and TRBJ2-5): SQTIHQWPATLVQPVGSPLSLECTVEGTSNPNLYWYRQAAGRGLQLLFYSVGIGQISSEVPQNLSASRPQDRQFILSSKKLLLSDSGFYLCAWGSGLQETQYFGPGTRLLVL.

CDR3 residues: CASSLGLAGGSYQETQYF. The CDR3 coding sequence is TGTGCCAGCAGCTTAGGTCTAGCGGGGGGGTCGTACCAAGAGACCCAGTACTTC. The chain has TRBV7-8 and TRBJ2-5; the match to TRBD2 covers 12 bases. The CDR3 is 18 residues long. The trim removed 1 base at V and 0 bases at J, leaving 6 bases unmatched. Germline V CDR1 and CDR2: SGHVS, FQNEAQ.

The chain employs TRBV7-9 and TRBJ2-7, with 10 bases lining up with TRBD1. Germline V gene lookup returns CDR1 SEHNR and CDR2 FQNEAQ (reference sequence). The ends lost 0 bases at V and 7 bases at J; junction bases unmatched: 6. The CDR3 has 15 residues. DNA of the CDR3: TGTGCCAGCAGCTTAGCTGGGACAGGGGCTAATGAGCAGTACTTC. Its translation is CASSLAGTGANEQYF.

This clone was seen only once. V usage is TRBV19 and J usage is TRBJ2-5; TRBD1 might be the D (5 bases). V dropped 6 bases and J dropped 0 bases, with 8 bases sitting between them. Germline V gene lookup returns CDR1 LNHDA and CDR2 SQIVND (reference sequence). The CDR3 contains 13 residues. CDR3 nucleotide sequence: TGTGCCAGTAGCGACAGTAACCAAGAGACCCAGTACTTC. Translated, it gives CASSDSNQETQYF.

This chain connects TRBV6-1 to TRBJ1-5; possibly TRBD1 for D (6 bases). Germline V gene lookup returns CDR1 MNHNS and CDR2 SASEGT. V shed 1 base and J shed 1 base, with 8 bases lying between them. This CDR3 comprises 15 residues. This CDR3 reads CASSEGGLSNQPQHF. The CDR3 DNA sequence: TGTGCCAGCAGTGAAGGGGGGCTCAGCAATCAGCCCCAGCATTTT.